Below, one TCR beta chain is given with its context. This sample is part of a study of blood T cell repertoires in COVID-19. Original data processing: Quantification of nucleated cells was approximated via reference gene primer amplification. Using immunoSEQ multiplex PCR, the repertoire was profiled, and TCRdb retains in-frame clones only, with some absent. V and J calls and clone size are copied from that table; D and trimming were computed from the DNA. The sample includes roughly 200,000 clones, 83% of them seen just once. Trimming pared 6 bases from V and 0 bases from J, leaving 11 bases between. The CDR3 consists of 14 residues. CDR1 is MGHDK and CDR2 is SYGVNS in the germline V gene.

The chain is built from TRBV25-1 and TRBJ1-1; the D gene is possibly TRBD1 (6 bases). The sample taken for sequencing was PBMCs or T cells enriched from blood (not recorded which). This clonotype was sampled from a woman between 50 and 59 years old who had been exposed to COVID-19. The CDR3 region is CASRRQDLNTEAFF. The CDR3 region has the DNA TGTGCCAGCAGACGACAGGATCTGAACACTGAAGCTTTCTTT.